A selection of T cell receptor beta chains follows, all from one sample in a study of T cell responses to AZD1222 COVID-19 vaccine. The table came from immunoSEQ multiplex PCR; TCRdb's copy has only in-frame clones and leaves some out. The data show tens of thousands of clones, over 80% seen once. The sample here was peripheral blood, taken 28 days after the second AZD1222 dose. The receptors stem from an adult who received the AZD1222 COVID-19 vaccine. Both conserved end residues are part of each CDR3. Fields, in order: D gene, J gene, V gene, CDR3 protein. The D gene is left open where the match is weak.

TRBD1	TRBJ1-5	TRBV4-1	CASSQAPGQGDDQPQHF
NA	TRBJ2-5	TRBV21-1	CASSGRDTGSWTQYF
TRBD2	TRBJ2-1	TRBV4-1	CASSQANLGLAGANEQFF
TRBD1	TRBJ1-1	TRBV19	CASSIDPSDRVTEAFF
NA	TRBJ1-5	TRBV7-9	CASSLSLGASNQPQHF
TRBD1	TRBJ2-7	TRBV6-5	CASDPTGARYEQYF
NA	TRBJ1-5	TRBV28	CASSLTGNQPQHF
TRBD1	TRBJ1-2	TRBV30	CAWSVLRGRGNGYTF
NA	TRBJ2-1	TRBV3-1/TRBV3-2	CASSQEMSSYNEQFF
TRBD2	TRBJ2-5	TRBV19	CASRPPGLAGAETQYF
NA	TRBJ1-1	TRBV7-8	CASSPGQLNTEAFF
TRBD2	TRBJ2-5	TRBV9	CASSGSGQIWETQYF
TRBD1	TRBJ1-5	TRBV19	CASSNGQGGNQPQHF
NA	TRBJ2-5	TRBV5-5	CASSPGRETQYF
TRBD1	TRBJ1-1	TRBV12-3/TRBV12-4	CASSLQGLAEAFF
NA	TRBJ2-3	TRBV28	CASSFRGGTQYF
TRBD2	TRBJ2-3	TRBV15	CATSRDPALAGPDTQYF
NA	TRBJ2-7	TRBV5-4	CASSLGAGLSYEQYF
NA	TRBJ1-6	TRBV6-5	CASSLTNSPLHF
NA	TRBJ2-5	TRBV29-1	CSGRSGQETQYF
NA	TRBJ2-5	TRBV6-5	CASTPDWARQETQYF
NA	TRBJ1-6	TRBV9	CASSVTGGESPLHF
NA	TRBJ2-3	TRBV7-6	CVSSLAVIAATDTQYF
NA	TRBJ2-3	TRBV5-4	CASSLSPTDTQYF
TRBD2	TRBJ2-5	TRBV28	CASSPGLAGVGETQYF
TRBD2	TRBJ2-1	TRBV3-1/TRBV3-2	CASSQDLAGVRANEQFF
TRBD2	TRBJ2-1	TRBV30	CAWSGFLAGLSYNEQFF
TRBD1	TRBJ1-1	TRBV19	CASSIVPGQGSAFF
NA	TRBJ2-1	TRBV10-2	CASSGLYYNEQFF
NA	TRBJ2-1	TRBV9	CASSGKGSSTGNEQFF
TRBD1	TRBJ1-2	TRBV24-1	CATSPQGLNYGYTF
TRBD2	TRBJ2-3	TRBV30	CAWSPPGLAGGPIDTQYF
TRBD1	TRBJ2-2	TRBV2	CASSPRAFGTANTGELFF
TRBD1	TRBJ1-3	TRBV18	CASSPFPGQGSGNTIYF
TRBD1	TRBJ2-5	TRBV7-8	CASSHRTGGLETQYF
TRBD1	TRBJ1-1	TRBV4-1	CASSHRGRITEAFF
NA	TRBJ1-5	TRBV28	CASSLNANQPQHF
NA	TRBJ1-2	TRBV19	CASSIGDGYTF
NA	TRBJ2-3	TRBV7-3	CASSSGLHTDTQYF
TRBD1	TRBJ1-2	TRBV6-6	CASSSGGAEGYTF
NA	TRBJ1-5	TRBV6-5	CASSWEGGQPQHF
NA	TRBJ2-1	TRBV27	CASSTLPKNSYNEQFF
NA	TRBJ2-3	TRBV14	CASSQPRKGVGTDTQYF
TRBD1	TRBJ2-2	TRBV5-1	CASTLAGQATGELFF
TRBD1	TRBJ2-7	TRBV6-6	CASSRTIPGQGAAYEQYF
TRBD2	TRBJ2-7	TRBV3-1/TRBV3-2	CASSQGWGGRATEQYF
TRBD1	TRBJ2-3	TRBV6-5	CASGTGGAQYF
NA	TRBJ2-2	TRBV7-2	CASNLARGTGELFF
TRBD1	TRBJ1-1	TRBV5-4	CASSLGGQMNTEAFF
NA	TRBJ1-4	TRBV5-1	CASSLTGTNEKLFF
TRBD1	TRBJ2-3	TRBV24-1	CATSDLGGQGAADTQYF
NA	TRBJ1-6	TRBV7-8	CASSPRDPYSPLHF
NA	TRBJ2-5	TRBV3-1/TRBV3-2	CASSALRMGETQYF
TRBD2	TRBJ2-3	TRBV5-4	CASSATSGSVNTQYF
TRBD2	TRBJ2-3	TRBV5-4	CASSSSGGTDTQYF
NA	TRBJ1-1	TRBV2	CASSVGQYTEAFF
NA	TRBJ1-5	TRBV10-3	CAIRREGLGQPQHF